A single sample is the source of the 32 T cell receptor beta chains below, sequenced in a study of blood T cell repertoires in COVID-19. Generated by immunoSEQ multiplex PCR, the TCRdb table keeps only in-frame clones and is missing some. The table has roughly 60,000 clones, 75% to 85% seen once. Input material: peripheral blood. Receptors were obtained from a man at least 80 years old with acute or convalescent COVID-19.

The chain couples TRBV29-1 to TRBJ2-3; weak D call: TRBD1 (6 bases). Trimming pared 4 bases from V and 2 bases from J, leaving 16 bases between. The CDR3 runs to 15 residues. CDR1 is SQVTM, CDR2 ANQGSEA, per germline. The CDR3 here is CSVGKTGLNTDTQYF. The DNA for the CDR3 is TGCAGCGTTGGGAAGACAGGCCTTAACACAGATACGCAGTATTTT.

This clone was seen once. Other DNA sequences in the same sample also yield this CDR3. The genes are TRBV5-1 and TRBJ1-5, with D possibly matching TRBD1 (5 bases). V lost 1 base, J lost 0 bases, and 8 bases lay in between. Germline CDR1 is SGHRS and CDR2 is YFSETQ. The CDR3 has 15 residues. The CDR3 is CASSLQGNSNQPQHF. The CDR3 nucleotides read TGCGCCAGCAGCTTGCAGGGAAATAGCAATCAGCCCCAGCATTTT.

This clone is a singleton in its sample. The CDR3 here is CASSPGQQETQYF. DNA of the CDR3: TGTGCCAGCAGTCCCGGACAACAAGAGACCCAGTACTTC. This chain links TRBV12-3 or TRBV12-4 with TRBJ2-5, with D possibly matching TRBD1 (5 bases). V gave up 5 bases and J gave up 2 bases, with 9 bases separating them. This CDR3 is built from 13 residues.

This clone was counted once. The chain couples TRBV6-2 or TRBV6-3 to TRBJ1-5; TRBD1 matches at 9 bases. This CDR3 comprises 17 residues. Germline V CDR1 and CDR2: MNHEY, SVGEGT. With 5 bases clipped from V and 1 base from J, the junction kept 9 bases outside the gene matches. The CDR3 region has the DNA TGTGCCAGCAGTACAACAGGGGGCGGATTAAGCAATCAGCCCCAGCATTTT. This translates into CASSTTGGGLSNQPQHF.

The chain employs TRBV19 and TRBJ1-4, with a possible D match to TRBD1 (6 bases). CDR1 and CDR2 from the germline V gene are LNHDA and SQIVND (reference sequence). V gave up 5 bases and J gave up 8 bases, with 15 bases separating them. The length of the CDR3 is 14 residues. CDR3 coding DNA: TGTGCCAGTAGTTACGGGGGGCCTCGGGAAAAACTGTTTTTT. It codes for CASSYGGPREKLFF.

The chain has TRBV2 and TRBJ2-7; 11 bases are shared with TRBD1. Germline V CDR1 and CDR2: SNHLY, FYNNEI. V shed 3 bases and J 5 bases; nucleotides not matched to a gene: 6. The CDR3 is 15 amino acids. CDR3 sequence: CASSEGGTGGHEQYF. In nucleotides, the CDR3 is TGTGCCAGCAGTGAGGGGGGGACAGGGGGACACGAGCAGTACTTC.

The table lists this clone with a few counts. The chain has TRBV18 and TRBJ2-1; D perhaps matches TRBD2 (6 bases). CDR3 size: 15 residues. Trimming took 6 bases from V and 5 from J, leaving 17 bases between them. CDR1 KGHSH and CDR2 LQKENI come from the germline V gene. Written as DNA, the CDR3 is TGTGCCAGCTCGAGTCCCGGGACTGTGGACAATGAGCAGTTCTTC. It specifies CASSSPGTVDNEQFF. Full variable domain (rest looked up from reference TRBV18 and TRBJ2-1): NAGVMQNPRHLVRRRGQEARLRCSPMKGHSHVYWYRQLPEEGLKFMVYLQKENIIDESGMPKERFSAEFPKEGPSILRIQQVVRGDSAAYFCASSSPGTVDNEQFFGPGTRLTVL.

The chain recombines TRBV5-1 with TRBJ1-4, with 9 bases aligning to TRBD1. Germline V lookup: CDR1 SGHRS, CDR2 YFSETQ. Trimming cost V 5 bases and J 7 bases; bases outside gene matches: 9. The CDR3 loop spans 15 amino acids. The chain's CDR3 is CASSPTGGLGEKLFF. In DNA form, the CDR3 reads TGCGCCAGCAGTCCAACAGGGGGCCTGGGTGAAAAACTGTTTTTT.

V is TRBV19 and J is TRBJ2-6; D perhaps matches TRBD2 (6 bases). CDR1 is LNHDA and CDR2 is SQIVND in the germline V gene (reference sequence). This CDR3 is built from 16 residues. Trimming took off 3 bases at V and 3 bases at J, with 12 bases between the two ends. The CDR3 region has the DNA TGTGCCAGTAGTATTTTCGGGGGTCTTGGGGCCAACGTCCTGACTTTC. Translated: CASSIFGGLGANVLTF.

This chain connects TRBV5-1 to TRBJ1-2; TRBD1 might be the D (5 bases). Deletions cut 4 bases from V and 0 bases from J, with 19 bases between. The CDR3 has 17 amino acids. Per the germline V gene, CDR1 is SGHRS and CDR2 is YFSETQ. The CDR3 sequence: CASSRAPTDPTNYGYTF. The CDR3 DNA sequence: TGCGCCAGCAGCCGAGCCCCGACAGACCCAACTAACTATGGCTACACCTTC.

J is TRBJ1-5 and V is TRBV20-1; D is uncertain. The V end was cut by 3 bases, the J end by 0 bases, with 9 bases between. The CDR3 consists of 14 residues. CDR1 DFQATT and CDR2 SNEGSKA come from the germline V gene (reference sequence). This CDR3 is CSASNPSSNQPQHF. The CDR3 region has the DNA TGCAGTGCTAGTAACCCGAGTAGCAATCAGCCCCAGCATTTT.

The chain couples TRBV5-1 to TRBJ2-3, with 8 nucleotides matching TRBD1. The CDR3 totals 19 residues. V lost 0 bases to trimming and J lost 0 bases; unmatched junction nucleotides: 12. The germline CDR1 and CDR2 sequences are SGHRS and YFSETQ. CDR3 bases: TGCGCCAGCAGCTTGGCACTCAACAGGGGGGAACTTAGCACAGATACGCAGTATTTT. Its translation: CASSLALNRGELSTDTQYF.

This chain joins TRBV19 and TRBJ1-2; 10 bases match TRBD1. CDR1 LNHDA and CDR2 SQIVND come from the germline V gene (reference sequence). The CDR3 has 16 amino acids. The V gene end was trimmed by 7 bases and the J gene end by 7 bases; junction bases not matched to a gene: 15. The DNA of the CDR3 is TGTGCCAGTAACGGATATCCGGGACAGGGGTTAGGTGGCTACACCTTC. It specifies CASNGYPGQGLGGYTF.

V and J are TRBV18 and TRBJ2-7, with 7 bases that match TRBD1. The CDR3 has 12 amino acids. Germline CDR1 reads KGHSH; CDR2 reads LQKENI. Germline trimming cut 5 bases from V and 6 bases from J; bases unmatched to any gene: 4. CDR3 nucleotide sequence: TGTGCCAGCTCATCGTACAGGGGCGAGCAGTACTTC. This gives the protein CASSSYRGEQYF.

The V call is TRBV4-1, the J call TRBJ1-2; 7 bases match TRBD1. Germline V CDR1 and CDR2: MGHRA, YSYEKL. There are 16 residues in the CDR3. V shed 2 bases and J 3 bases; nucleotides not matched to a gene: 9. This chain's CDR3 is CASSQFTGVKDYGYTF. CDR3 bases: TGCGCCAGCAGCCAATTTACAGGGGTTAAGGACTATGGCTACACCTTC.

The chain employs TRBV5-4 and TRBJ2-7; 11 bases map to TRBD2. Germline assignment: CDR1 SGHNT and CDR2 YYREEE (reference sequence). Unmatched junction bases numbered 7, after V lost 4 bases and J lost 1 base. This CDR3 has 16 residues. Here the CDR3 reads CASSLPLAGGSYEQYF. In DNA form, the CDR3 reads TGTGCCAGCAGCCTCCCGTTAGCGGGGGGGTCCTACGAGCAGTACTTC.

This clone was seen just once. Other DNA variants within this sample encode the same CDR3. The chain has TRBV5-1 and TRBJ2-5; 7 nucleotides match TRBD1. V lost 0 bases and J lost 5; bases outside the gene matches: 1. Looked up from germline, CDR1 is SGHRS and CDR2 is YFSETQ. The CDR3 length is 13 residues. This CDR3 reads CASSLGGGETQYF. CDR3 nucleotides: TGCGCCAGCAGCTTGGGAGGGGGCGAGACCCAGTACTTC.

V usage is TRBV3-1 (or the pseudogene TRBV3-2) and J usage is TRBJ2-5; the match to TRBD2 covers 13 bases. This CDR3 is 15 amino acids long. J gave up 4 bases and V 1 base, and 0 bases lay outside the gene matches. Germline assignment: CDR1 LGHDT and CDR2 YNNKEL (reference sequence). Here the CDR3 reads CASSQGLAGGETQYF. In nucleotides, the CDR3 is TGTGCCAGCAGCCAAGGACTAGCGGGGGGAGAGACCCAGTACTTC.

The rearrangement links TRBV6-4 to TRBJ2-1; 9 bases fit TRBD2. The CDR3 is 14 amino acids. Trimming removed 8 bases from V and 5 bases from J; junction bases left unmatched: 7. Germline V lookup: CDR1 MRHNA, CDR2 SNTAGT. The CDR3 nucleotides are TGTGCCAGCCGCGGGGGGGACCCGAACAATGAGCAGTTCTTC. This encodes CASRGGDPNNEQFF.

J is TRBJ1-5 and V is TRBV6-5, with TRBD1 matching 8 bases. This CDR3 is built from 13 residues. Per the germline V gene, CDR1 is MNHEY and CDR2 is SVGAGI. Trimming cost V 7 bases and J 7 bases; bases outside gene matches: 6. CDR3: CASNTGGWQPQHF. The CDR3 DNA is TGTGCCAGCAACACAGGGGGTTGGCAGCCCCAGCATTTT.

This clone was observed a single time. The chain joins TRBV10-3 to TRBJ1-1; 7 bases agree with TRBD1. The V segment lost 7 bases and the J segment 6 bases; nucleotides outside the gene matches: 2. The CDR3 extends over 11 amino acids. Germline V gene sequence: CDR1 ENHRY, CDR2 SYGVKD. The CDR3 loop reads CAIKGAAEAFF. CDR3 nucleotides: TGTGCCATCAAGGGGGCCGCTGAAGCTTTCTTT.

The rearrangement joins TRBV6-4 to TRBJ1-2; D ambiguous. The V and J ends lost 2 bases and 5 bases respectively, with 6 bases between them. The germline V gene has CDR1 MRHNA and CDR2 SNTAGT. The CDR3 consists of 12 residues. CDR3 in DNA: TGTGCCAGCAGTGACACAAGATATGGCTACACCTTC. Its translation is CASSDTRYGYTF.

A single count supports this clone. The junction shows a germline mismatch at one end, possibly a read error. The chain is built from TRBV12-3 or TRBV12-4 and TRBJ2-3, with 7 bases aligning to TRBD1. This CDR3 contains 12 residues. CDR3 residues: CASSLRTGTQYF. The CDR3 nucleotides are TGTGCCAGCAGTCTTAGGACAGGTACGCAGTATTTT.

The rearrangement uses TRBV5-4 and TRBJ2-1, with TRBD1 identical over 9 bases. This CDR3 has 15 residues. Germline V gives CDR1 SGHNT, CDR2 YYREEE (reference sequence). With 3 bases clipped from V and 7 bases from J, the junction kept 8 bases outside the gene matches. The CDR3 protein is CASSSPWTGDNEQFF. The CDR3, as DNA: TGTGCCAGCAGCTCCCCCTGGACAGGGGATAATGAGCAGTTCTTC.

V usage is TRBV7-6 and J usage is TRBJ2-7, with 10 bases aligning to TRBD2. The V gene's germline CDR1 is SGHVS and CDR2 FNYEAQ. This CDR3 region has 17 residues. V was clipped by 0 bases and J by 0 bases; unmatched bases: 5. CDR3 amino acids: CASSLAGLAVSSYEQYF. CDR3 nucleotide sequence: TGTGCCAGCAGCTTAGCAGGACTAGCGGTGAGCTCCTACGAGCAGTACTTC.

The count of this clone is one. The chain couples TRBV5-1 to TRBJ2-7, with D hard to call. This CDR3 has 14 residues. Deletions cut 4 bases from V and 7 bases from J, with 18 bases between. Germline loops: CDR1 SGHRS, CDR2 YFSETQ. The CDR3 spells CASSQTATVREQYF. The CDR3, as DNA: TGCGCCAGCAGCCAGACTGCTACGGTAAGAGAGCAGTACTTC.

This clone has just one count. CDR3 sequence: CASSFQGATNEKLFF. Written as DNA, the CDR3 is TGTGCCAGCAGCTTCCAGGGGGCAACTAATGAAAAACTGTTTTTT. The rearrangement links TRBV7-2 to TRBJ1-4; 7 bases align to TRBD1. Germline V CDR1 and CDR2: SGHTA, FQGNSA. V lost 3 bases and J lost 0; bases outside the gene matches: 1. This CDR3 has 15 amino acids.

This CDR3 reads CASGGANEQFF. The CDR3 DNA follows: TGTGCCAGCGGGGGGGCGAATGAGCAGTTCTTC. This chain joins TRBV5-4 and TRBJ2-1; D is possibly TRBD2 (7 bases). Germline V lookup: CDR1 SGHNT, CDR2 YYREEE (reference sequence). V lost 7 bases and J lost 7, with 9 bases in between. CDR3 length: 11 amino acids.

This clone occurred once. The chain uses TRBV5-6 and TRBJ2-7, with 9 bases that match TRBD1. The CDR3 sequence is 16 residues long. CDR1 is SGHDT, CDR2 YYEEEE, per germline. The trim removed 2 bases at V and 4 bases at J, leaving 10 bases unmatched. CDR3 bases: TGTGCCAGCAGCTTTTTCGGGGACAGGGACCTTTACGAGCAGTACTTC. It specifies CASSFFGDRDLYEQYF.

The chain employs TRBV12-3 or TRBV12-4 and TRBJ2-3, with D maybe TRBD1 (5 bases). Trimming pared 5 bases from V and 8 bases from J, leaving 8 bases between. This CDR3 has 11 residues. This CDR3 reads CASSPQGTQYF. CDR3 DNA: TGTGCCAGCAGTCCTCAGGGTACGCAGTATTTT.

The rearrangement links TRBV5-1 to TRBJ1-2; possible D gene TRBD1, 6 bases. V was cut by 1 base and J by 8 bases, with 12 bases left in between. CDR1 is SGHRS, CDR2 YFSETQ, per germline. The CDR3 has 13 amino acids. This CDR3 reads CASSLSQGIGYTF. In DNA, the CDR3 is TGCGCCAGCAGCTTGTCACAGGGAATAGGCTACACCTTC.

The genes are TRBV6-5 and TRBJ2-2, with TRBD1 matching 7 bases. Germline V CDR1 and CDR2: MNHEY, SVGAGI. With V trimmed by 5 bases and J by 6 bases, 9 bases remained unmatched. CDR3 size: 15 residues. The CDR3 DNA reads TGTGCCAGCAGTACAGGGGTGGGGATATCCGGGGAGCTGTTTTTT. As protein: CASSTGVGISGELFF.